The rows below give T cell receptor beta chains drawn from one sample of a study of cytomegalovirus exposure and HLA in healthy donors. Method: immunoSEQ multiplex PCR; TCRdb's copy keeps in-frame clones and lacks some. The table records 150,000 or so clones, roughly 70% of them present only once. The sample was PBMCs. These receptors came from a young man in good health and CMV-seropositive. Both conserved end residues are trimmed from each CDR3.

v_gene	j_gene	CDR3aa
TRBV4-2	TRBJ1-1	ASSQDAGGDSEAF
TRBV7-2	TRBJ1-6	ASSFQRGNSPLH
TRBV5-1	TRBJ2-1	ASSLVAGGFNEQF
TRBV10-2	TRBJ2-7	ASKGLAGEQY
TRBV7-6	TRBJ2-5	ASSSRGQETQY
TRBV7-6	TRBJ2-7	ASSSYSVGEQY
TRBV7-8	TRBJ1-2	ASSSGQGKGYGYT
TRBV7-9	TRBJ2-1	ASSSTLGLAEYNEQF
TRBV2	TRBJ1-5	ASSEDGGSNQPQH
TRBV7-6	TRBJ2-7	ASSPGMGAGEQY
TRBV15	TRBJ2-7	ATSRAQVRYEQY
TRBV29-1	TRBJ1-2	SVADRGNGYT
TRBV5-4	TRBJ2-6	ASSLGASSGANVLT
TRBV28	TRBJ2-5	ASSTGLETQY
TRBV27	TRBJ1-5	ASSPSGGTQPQH
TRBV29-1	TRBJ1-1	SVERGSTEAF
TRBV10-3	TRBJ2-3	ASWNRQSSTDTQY
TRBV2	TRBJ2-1	ASSGLAGGPFYNEQF
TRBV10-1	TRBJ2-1	ASSTRAGGGNEQF
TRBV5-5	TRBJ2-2	ASSLGQAGELF
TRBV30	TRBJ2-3	AWSVLARTDTQY
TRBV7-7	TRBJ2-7	ASSLRTGGSYEQY
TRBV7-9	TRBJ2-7	ASSSTGREYEQY
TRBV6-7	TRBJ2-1	ASSYDTSELSSSYNEQF
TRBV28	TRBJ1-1	ASRRAAGKNTEAF
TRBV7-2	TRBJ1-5	ASSLGGDQPQH
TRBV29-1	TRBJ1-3	SVDGGFDSGNTIY
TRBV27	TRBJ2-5	ASSLIRDQETQY
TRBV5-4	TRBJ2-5	ASSLVGGGALKTQY
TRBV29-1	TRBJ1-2	SVIGTGYGYT
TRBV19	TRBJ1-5	ASSTQGGQPQH
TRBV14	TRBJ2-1	ASSQDSFSAQF
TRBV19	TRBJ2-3	ASSMTITSTDTQY
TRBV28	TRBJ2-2	ASSPVAGVGDTGELF
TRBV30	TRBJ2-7	AWSAQRSYEQY
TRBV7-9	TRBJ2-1	ASSWGQAYNEQF
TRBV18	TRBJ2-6	ASSPFAQGAGANVLT
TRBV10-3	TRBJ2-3	AISTWGGAVDTQY
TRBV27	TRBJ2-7	ASSLSWLAGFEQY
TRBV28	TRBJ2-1	ASSLWSEQF
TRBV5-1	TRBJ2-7	TSRETYEQY
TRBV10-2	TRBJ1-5	ASSENRDRVYQPQH
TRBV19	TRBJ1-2	ASTPRGQGGYGYT
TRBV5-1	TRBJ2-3	ASNGGALGDTQY
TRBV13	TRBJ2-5	ASNERRQETQY